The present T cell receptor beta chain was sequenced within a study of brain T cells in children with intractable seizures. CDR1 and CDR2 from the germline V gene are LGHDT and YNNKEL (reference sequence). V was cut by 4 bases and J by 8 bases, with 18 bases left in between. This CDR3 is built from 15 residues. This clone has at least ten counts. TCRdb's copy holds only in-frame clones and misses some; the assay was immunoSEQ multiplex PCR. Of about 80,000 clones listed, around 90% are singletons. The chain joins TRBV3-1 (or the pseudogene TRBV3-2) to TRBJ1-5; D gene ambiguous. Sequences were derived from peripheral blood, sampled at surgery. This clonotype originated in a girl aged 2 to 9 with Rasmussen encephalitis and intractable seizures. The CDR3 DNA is TGTGCCAGCAGCCGGCGCGTAAGCGGCGACGAGCCCCAGCATTTT. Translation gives CASSRRVSGDEPQHF.